Shown below are 11 T cell receptor beta chains from a single sample sequenced in a study of blood T cell repertoires in COVID-19. Measured with immunoSEQ multiplex PCR; TCRdb has only the in-frame clones, and not every one. The sample records approximately 120,000 clones, around 85% being singletons. Sequences were obtained from peripheral blood. Receptor source: a woman of 80 years or more with COVID-19, enrolled during active disease.

J is TRBJ1-1 and V is TRBV7-2, with 7 bases that match TRBD1. V shed 2 bases, J shed 4 bases, and the junction held 7 bases outside the gene matches. Germline assignment: CDR1 SGHTA and CDR2 FQGNSA. CDR3 length equals 15 residues. The CDR3 sequence: CASSLSASGGTEAFF. The DNA for the CDR3 is TGTGCCAGCAGCTTATCGGCTTCAGGGGGCACTGAAGCTTTCTTT.

Only one count was recorded for this clone. The chain employs TRBV18 and TRBJ1-2; D ambiguous. CDR3 length: 13 amino acids. V lost 1 base, J lost 8 bases, and 11 bases lay in between. Germline CDR1 and CDR2: KGHSH and LQKENI. The CDR3 protein is CASSPQQERGYTF. CDR3 sequence (DNA): TGTGCCAGCTCACCACAGCAGGAGCGGGGCTACACCTTC.

The rearrangement joins TRBV10-2 to TRBJ2-7; 8 nucleotides line up with TRBD2. Per germline, CDR1 WSHSY and CDR2 SAAADI. The J segment lost 7 bases and the V segment lost 3 bases, leaving 11 bases of the junction unmatched. This CDR3 contains 15 residues. DNA of the CDR3: TGCGCCAGCAGTGAAATACTGAGCGGGAGAGGGGAGCAGTACTTC. It codes for CASSEILSGRGEQYF.

This clone came up a few times. Here the CDR3 reads CASSQDPAGAGNTIYF. CDR3 coding DNA: TGTGCCAGCAGCCAAGATCCGGCGGGGGCTGGAAACACCATATATTTT. The chain joins TRBV4-2 to TRBJ1-3, with D perhaps matching TRBD1 (5 bases). Germline V gives CDR1 LGHNA, CDR2 YNFKEQ. The CDR3 runs 16 residues. With 0 bases removed from V and 2 bases from J, the gap between germline ends came to 11 bases.

V usage is TRBV5-1 and J usage is TRBJ1-4; D is unclear. Deletions cut 4 bases from V and 4 bases from J, with 20 bases between. The germline gives CDR1 SGHRS, CDR2 YFSETQ. The CDR3 sequence is 17 residues long. CDR3 sequence: CASSQSGWSADNEKLFF. The CDR3 coding sequence is TGCGCCAGCAGCCAAAGCGGGTGGAGCGCGGATAATGAAAAACTGTTTTTT.

The chain links TRBV6-5 to TRBJ2-7, with D uncertain. The CDR3 totals 13 residues. Trimming shortened V by 2 bases and J by 3 bases, and 8 bases separated the two germline ends. Germline lookup yields CDR1 MNHEY and CDR2 SVGAGI. CDR3 sequence (DNA): TGTGCCAGCAGTTACGGCCAATTCTACGAGCAGTACTTC. Translating it yields CASSYGQFYEQYF.

The rearrangement joins TRBV18 to TRBJ2-1, with D maybe TRBD1 (6 bases). The CDR3 loop spans 14 amino acids. Trimming took off 4 bases at V and 8 bases at J, with 15 bases between the two ends. Germline V CDR1 and CDR2: KGHSH, LQKENI. The CDR3 DNA is TGTGCCAGCTCACGCGATAGGACAGCCGATGAGCAGTTCTTC. Residues: CASSRDRTADEQFF.

The chain has TRBV18 and TRBJ2-7; possible D gene TRBD1, 5 bases. This CDR3 comprises 14 residues. The V and J ends lost 3 bases and 3 bases respectively, with 12 bases between them. CDR1 KGHSH and CDR2 LQKENI come from the germline V gene. The CDR3 DNA reads as TGTGCCAGCTCACCGTCGACAGTTAACTACGAGCAGTACTTC. It translates to CASSPSTVNYEQYF.

This chain connects TRBV6-5 to TRBJ2-4; 9 nucleotides line up with TRBD1. Germline V gene data show CDR1 as MNHEY and CDR2 as SVGAGI. This CDR3 has 16 residues. J was trimmed by 9 bases and V by 1 base; bases with no gene match: 10. The CDR3 reads CASSYYGTGISRIQYF. As DNA, the CDR3 is TGTGCCAGCAGTTACTACGGGACAGGGATTAGTCGCATTCAGTACTTC.

The chain couples TRBV4-3 to TRBJ1-1; D not certain. The CDR3 has 15 amino acids. The germline V gene has CDR1 LGHNA and CDR2 YSLEER. V was cut by 0 bases and J by 2 bases, with 10 bases left in between. The CDR3 nucleotides read TGCGCCAGCAGCCAAGACGCAGCGATAAACACTGAAGCTTTCTTT. It encodes CASSQDAAINTEAFF.

The chain joins TRBV6-5 to TRBJ1-2, with 9 positions matching TRBD1. Germline lookup yields CDR1 MNHEY and CDR2 SVGAGI. The junction had 7 bases not matched to a gene; V was cut back by 6 bases and J by 2 bases. The CDR3 runs 15 residues. The CDR3 DNA sequence: TGTGCCAGCAGAACCGCCGGGACAGGGAACTATGGCTACACCTTC. Amino acids: CASRTAGTGNYGYTF.